These T cell receptor beta chains were read from a single sample in a study of shared T cell receptors in the human thymus. Profiled with immunoSEQ multiplex PCR; TCRdb holds only in-frame clones, not every one. The sample has hundreds of thousands of clones, roughly 88% seen once. These data were also reused for a study on human thymus T cells.

The specimen sequenced was thymocytes. These receptors all come from a boy under two years old with a congenital heart defect. Both conserved end residues are part of each CDR3. The order of the fields is clone size, J gene, D gene, V gene, CDR3 DNA, CDR3 protein. The D gene is left open where the match is weak. Expanded clones are given a class, and other clones once, few, many or no size at all.

.,TRBJ2-7,TRBD2,TRBV9,TGTGCCAGCAGCGTAGGGGGGACTAGCGGGGACGGCGAGCAGTACTTC,CASSVGGTSGDGEQYF
.,TRBJ1-2,TRBD1,TRBV10-3,TGTGCCATCAGCCCGGACAGGGGGGAAGTTAATGGGTATGGCTACACCTTC,CAISPDRGEVNGYGYTF
.,TRBJ1-4,.,TRBV5-4,TGTGCCAGCAGCTCCCACCACGCGGCAACTAATGAAAAACTGTTTTTT,CASSSHHAATNEKLFF
.,TRBJ1-2,TRBD1,TRBV7-8,TGTGCCAGCAGGGACAGGGAAAAAGGGGTCGGTGGCTACACCTTC,CASRDREKGVGGYTF
once,TRBJ1-5,TRBD1,TRBV27,TGTGCCAGCAGTTTATCCCATCAGGGGGCATGGCAGCCCCAGCATTTT,CASSLSHQGAWQPQHF
.,TRBJ2-1,.,TRBV29-1,TGCAGCGTCGGCCTCGTTCCCGGGACTGGCTACAATGAGCAGTTCTTC,CSVGLVPGTGYNEQFF
.,TRBJ1-2,.,TRBV29-1,TGCAGCGCCTCTCCCCCTGGGAGCTTCTATGGCTACACCTTC,CSASPPGSFYGYTF
.,TRBJ2-7,TRBD1,TRBV27,TGTGCCAGCAGTACGACAGGGAATCGTTACGAGCAGTACTTC,CASSTTGNRYEQYF
few,TRBJ2-7,.,TRBV4-1,TGCGCCAGCAGCCAAGATTTCGGCGGGGCTTCCTACGAGCAGTACTTC,CASSQDFGGASYEQYF
once,TRBJ2-7,.,TRBV5-1,TGCGCCAGCAGCGCTCAGGGGCGGGCCTACGAGCAGTACTTC,CASSAQGRAYEQYF
.,TRBJ2-3,TRBD1,TRBV4-2,TGTGCCAGCAGCCAAGCTCTCGGGACAGGGAACAGCACAGATACGCAGTATTTT,CASSQALGTGNSTDTQYF
.,TRBJ2-1,.,TRBV7-7,TGTGCTAGCAGCTTTAGCAATGAGCAGTTCTTC,CASSFSNEQFF
.,TRBJ1-2,.,TRBV18,TGTGCCAGCTCACCACCCGGGGGTGATGGCTACACCTTC,CASSPPGGDGYTF
.,TRBJ1-1,.,TRBV21-1,TGTGCCAGCAGCAAAGCGGGGAGGAGTGAAGCTTTCTTT,CASSKAGRSEAFF
.,TRBJ2-6,TRBD1,TRBV7-6,TGTGCCAGCAGCTTAGCCGGACAGGGGAACTCTGGGGCCAACGTCCTGACTTTC,CASSLAGQGNSGANVLTF
.,TRBJ2-7,TRBD2,TRBV30,TGTGCCTGGAGTGGGACTAGCGGGAGGGCCCCGGTCGAGCAGTACTTC,CAWSGTSGRAPVEQYF
.,TRBJ2-3,TRBD2,TRBV11-1,TGTGCCAGCAGCCGACTAGCGGGAGGGCCCGGCACAGATACGCAGTATTTT,CASSRLAGGPGTDTQYF
.,TRBJ1-2,.,TRBV6-1,TGTGCCGTCCCCTACGAACGCCGGGGGAAAGAGGGCTACACCTTC,CAVPYERRGKEGYTF
.,TRBJ2-3,TRBD1,TRBV7-6,TGTGCCAGCAGCCCGAGGGCACACAGGACAGGGGCCACAGATACGCAGTATTTT,CASSPRAHRTGATDTQYF
.,TRBJ2-5,TRBD2,TRBV5-4,TGTGCCAGCAGCTTGAGCGGGAGAGAGAGAGAGACCCAGTACTTC,CASSLSGRERETQYF
few,TRBJ2-2,.,TRBV4-3,TGCGCCAGCAGCCAAGAAGGCCCAGGGGTTGTGGACACCGGGGAGCTGTTTTTT,CASSQEGPGVVDTGELFF
.,TRBJ2-7,TRBD1,TRBV4-3,TGCGCCAGCAGCCAAGTTTCCGGGACAGGAGGGGTGGGGGAGCAGTACTTC,CASSQVSGTGGVGEQYF
once,TRBJ2-7,TRBD2,TRBV7-2,TGTGCCAGCAGCTTAGGGTGGTGGGCCCCTAGCGGGATTATTCCCGAGCAGTACTTC,CASSLGWWAPSGIIPEQYF
.,TRBJ2-4,TRBD1,TRBV2,TGTGCCAGCACTGGGGACAGGGAAGAGGACATTCAGTACTTC,CASTGDREEDIQYF
.,TRBJ1-1,TRBD1,TRBV5-1,TGCGCCAGCAGACAATCCGACAGGGCGAACACTGAAGCTTTCTTT,CASRQSDRANTEAFF
.,TRBJ2-1,.,TRBV15,TGTGCCACCAGCAGAGCGTGGAGGGGGCAGATAGACTCCTACAATGAGCAGTTCTTC,CATSRAWRGQIDSYNEQFF
.,TRBJ1-4,TRBD1,TRBV9,TGTGCCAGCAGCGTAGAGGAGGACAGGGGTGATGAAAAACTGTTTTTT,CASSVEEDRGDEKLFF
once,TRBJ2-1,TRBD2,TRBV9,TGTGCCAGCAGCGTAGTTGCGGGAGGGGGGTACAATGAGCAGTTCTTC,CASSVVAGGGYNEQFF
.,TRBJ2-7,TRBD1,TRBV5-4,TGTGCCAGCAGCTGGGGACAGGGGCACTCCTACGAGCAGTACTTC,CASSWGQGHSYEQYF
.,TRBJ1-5,.,TRBV2,TGTGCCAGCAGTGAGGGGAGGGATAGCAATCAGCCCCAGCATTTT,CASSEGRDSNQPQHF
.,TRBJ2-5,.,TRBV28,TGTGCCAGCAGGCTCGACGGAGGCAGCCAAGAGACCCAGTACTTC,CASRLDGGSQETQYF
.,TRBJ1-2,.,TRBV11-3,TGTGCCAGCAGCTTAGATTTGACGGCGGATGGCTACACCTTC,CASSLDLTADGYTF
.,TRBJ1-1,.,TRBV5-4,TGTGCCAGCAGCAAAATCGGGACACCTCGTCGGACTGAAGCTTTCTTT,CASSKIGTPRRTEAFF
.,TRBJ2-7,.,TRBV23-1,TGCGCCAGCAGTCAATCGGAAGCGGCCAGCTCCTACGAGCAGTACTTC,CASSQSEAASSYEQYF
.,TRBJ1-3,.,TRBV6-6,TGTGCCAGCAGCTTCAAGCCCCAGGGGCCTGGAAACACCATATATTTT,CASSFKPQGPGNTIYF
.,TRBJ2-7,.,TRBV11-2,TGTGCCAGCAGCTTTGGACGGGGACTTCCCTACGAGCAGTACTTC,CASSFGRGLPYEQYF
.,TRBJ2-1,TRBD2,TRBV7-6,TGTGCCAGCAGCTCGGGACTAGCGGAGAGCTCCTACAATGAGCAGTTCTTC,CASSSGLAESSYNEQFF
.,TRBJ1-1,.,TRBV15,TGTGCCACCAGCAGAGATCTCGGGGAGTTAGCTTTCTTT,CATSRDLGELAFF
.,TRBJ2-5,.,TRBV11-2,TGTGCCAGCAGCTCAGCGGGAGAGACCCAGTACTTC,CASSSAGETQYF
.,TRBJ1-2,.,TRBV4-2,TGTGCCAGCAGCCAAGATCGGTGCCGGCAGGGTTCAGTTGGCTATGGCTACACCTTC,CASSQDRCRQGSVGYGYTF
.,TRBJ2-1,.,TRBV14,TGTGCCAGCAGCCAACCCCAGCGTAGCTCCTACAATGAGCAGTTCTTC,CASSQPQRSSYNEQFF
.,TRBJ2-2,TRBD2,TRBV7-6,TGTGCCAGCAGCTTCACACGACTAGCGGGAGGGCCGGACACCGGGGAGCTGTTTTTT,CASSFTRLAGGPDTGELFF
.,TRBJ2-1,TRBD2,TRBV4-3,TGCGCCAGCAGCCCCACAGGGGGACTAGCGTGGAATGAGCAGTTCTTC,CASSPTGGLAWNEQFF
.,TRBJ1-2,TRBD1,TRBV7-2,TGTGCCTCGACAGGGAACTATGGCTACACCTTC,CASTGNYGYTF
.,TRBJ2-3,TRBD1,TRBV6-6,TGTGCCAGCAGTTACGTCCCACAGGGGTCGGCAGATACGCAGTATTTT,CASSYVPQGSADTQYF
.,TRBJ2-7,TRBD2,TRBV4-2,TGTGCCAGCAGCCAAGATAAAATGTGGATGGAGCGGGTAGGGAGGGACGAGCAGTACTTC,CASSQDKMWMERVGRDEQYF